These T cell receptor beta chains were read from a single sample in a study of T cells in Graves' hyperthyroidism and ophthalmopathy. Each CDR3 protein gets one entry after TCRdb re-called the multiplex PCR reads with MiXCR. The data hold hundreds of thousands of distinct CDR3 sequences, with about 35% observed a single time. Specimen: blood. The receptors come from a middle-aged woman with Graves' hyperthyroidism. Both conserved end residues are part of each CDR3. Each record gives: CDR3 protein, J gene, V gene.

cdr3_aa: CASSTGQFNQPQHF
j_call: TRBJ1-5
v_call: TRBV3-1

cdr3_aa: CASSLDVDRSNQPQHF
j_call: TRBJ1-5
v_call: TRBV7-8

cdr3_aa: CSASRHQETQYF
j_call: TRBJ2-5
v_call: TRBV20-1

cdr3_aa: CATLRGVKFGYTF
j_call: TRBJ1-2
v_call: TRBV10-3

cdr3_aa: CASNPRGRHEITEAFF
j_call: TRBJ1-1
v_call: TRBV6-5

cdr3_aa: CASSPTYSNQPQHF
j_call: TRBJ1-5
v_call: TRBV7-9

cdr3_aa: CASSLIVSPGRAQYF
j_call: TRBJ2-5
v_call: TRBV7-8

cdr3_aa: CASSTRDQPPSEQYF
j_call: TRBJ2-7
v_call: TRBV7-8

cdr3_aa: CATGEAVYSPLHF
j_call: TRBJ1-6
v_call: TRBV28

cdr3_aa: CASSTGTSGSNEQYF
j_call: TRBJ2-7
v_call: TRBV14

cdr3_aa: CASSREGDLDALPQHF
j_call: TRBJ1-5
v_call: TRBV7-9

cdr3_aa: CASSSRWGARYAFF
j_call: TRBJ1-1
v_call: TRBV13

cdr3_aa: CASSYSIVRSYGYTF
j_call: TRBJ1-2
v_call: TRBV6-6

cdr3_aa: CASSAGTSGANVLTF
j_call: TRBJ2-6
v_call: TRBV5-1

cdr3_aa: CASSQEETAGNTIYF
j_call: TRBJ1-3
v_call: TRBV7-2

cdr3_aa: CASSKTDGQPQHF
j_call: TRBJ1-5
v_call: TRBV12-3/TRBV12-4

cdr3_aa: CASSQQMKDTEAFF
j_call: TRBJ1-1
v_call: TRBV10-2

cdr3_aa: CASSLVGRSTGELFF
j_call: TRBJ2-2
v_call: TRBV5-4

cdr3_aa: CASSYGDSRSYTF
j_call: TRBJ1-2
v_call: TRBV6-5

cdr3_aa: CASSSRLTGPGNTIYF
j_call: TRBJ1-3
v_call: TRBV7-9

cdr3_aa: CASSPAGGERYTF
j_call: TRBJ1-2
v_call: TRBV7-9

cdr3_aa: CASSQRDKGRTF
j_call: TRBJ1-2
v_call: TRBV11-2

cdr3_aa: CASSPDRQGYRGTNTEAFF
j_call: TRBJ1-1
v_call: TRBV9

cdr3_aa: CASSQVEDLSEKLFF
j_call: TRBJ1-4
v_call: TRBV4-1

cdr3_aa: CSASSSTYEQYF
j_call: TRBJ2-7
v_call: TRBV29-1

cdr3_aa: CSATDRGDYGYTF
j_call: TRBJ1-2
v_call: TRBV20-1

cdr3_aa: CASSFRGLGNTYEQYF
j_call: TRBJ2-7
v_call: TRBV19

cdr3_aa: CASSLDGQLLFF
j_call: TRBJ1-1
v_call: TRBV11-2

cdr3_aa: CAREGSSDTQYF
j_call: TRBJ2-3
v_call: TRBV2

cdr3_aa: CASSIGQYSNQPQHF
j_call: TRBJ1-5
v_call: TRBV19

cdr3_aa: CTSSRSRYEQHF
j_call: TRBJ2-7
v_call: TRBV27

cdr3_aa: CASSVASAMGHSPLHF
j_call: TRBJ1-6
v_call: TRBV9

cdr3_aa: CASSIPGTGEAQPQHF
j_call: TRBJ1-5
v_call: TRBV19

cdr3_aa: CASSSNSGGGETQYF
j_call: TRBJ2-5
v_call: TRBV7-3

cdr3_aa: CSASDGGQPYGYTF
j_call: TRBJ1-2
v_call: TRBV20-1

cdr3_aa: CASIKGSEAFF
j_call: TRBJ1-1
v_call: TRBV2

cdr3_aa: CAIKPGQGKNTEAFF
j_call: TRBJ1-1
v_call: TRBV10-3

cdr3_aa: CASSPARDRGSGANVLTF
j_call: TRBJ2-6
v_call: TRBV5-1

cdr3_aa: CASSFQGPISRYGYTF
j_call: TRBJ1-2
v_call: TRBV5-4

cdr3_aa: CASRLEGNTGELFF
j_call: TRBJ2-2
v_call: TRBV12-3/TRBV12-4

cdr3_aa: CASSRLAGGSYEQYF
j_call: TRBJ2-7
v_call: TRBV10-2

cdr3_aa: CASSPIYGAQTGELFF
j_call: TRBJ2-2
v_call: TRBV4-2

cdr3_aa: CASSLRSRDSPLHF
j_call: TRBJ1-6
v_call: TRBV7-2

cdr3_aa: CASSDPSRGNEQYF
j_call: TRBJ2-7
v_call: TRBV25-1

cdr3_aa: CASSHADRLNEKLFF
j_call: TRBJ1-4
v_call: TRBV5-5

cdr3_aa: CASSFGDRDEKLFF
j_call: TRBJ1-4
v_call: TRBV5-4

cdr3_aa: CANQPRLNTEAFF
j_call: TRBJ1-1
v_call: TRBV6-1

cdr3_aa: CASSVGTGVTGELFF
j_call: TRBJ2-2
v_call: TRBV7-8

cdr3_aa: CASSENSGGAGNQPQHF
j_call: TRBJ1-5
v_call: TRBV12-3/TRBV12-4

cdr3_aa: CASSFYPDTQYF
j_call: TRBJ2-3
v_call: TRBV5-6

cdr3_aa: CATSDRESSYEQYF
j_call: TRBJ2-7
v_call: TRBV7-6

cdr3_aa: CAISGTGKSYEQYF
j_call: TRBJ2-7
v_call: TRBV10-3

cdr3_aa: CASSSPLRDTQYF
j_call: TRBJ2-3
v_call: TRBV7-2

cdr3_aa: CSASRAVGLAGTDTQYF
j_call: TRBJ2-3
v_call: TRBV20-1

cdr3_aa: CASSLDLQGSVDTGELFF
j_call: TRBJ2-2
v_call: TRBV7-2

cdr3_aa: CASSFITVRLLNQPQHF
j_call: TRBJ1-5
v_call: TRBV5-1

cdr3_aa: CASSLARGSTYEQYF
j_call: TRBJ2-7
v_call: TRBV7-2

cdr3_aa: CASSSDPGTGAYEQYF
j_call: TRBJ2-7
v_call: TRBV7-8

cdr3_aa: CASRDGPTDTQYF
j_call: TRBJ2-3
v_call: TRBV7-9

cdr3_aa: CASSFEPVAGELFF
j_call: TRBJ2-2
v_call: TRBV7-9